The 13 T cell receptor beta chains given below trace back to one sample, sequenced in a study of OX40 agonist ivuxolimab in advanced cancers. Generated by immunoSEQ multiplex PCR, the TCRdb table keeps only in-frame clones and is missing some. This sample has just over 45,000 clones; roughly 94% occur once, and the top ten carry approximately 11%. The sample in question was CD4+ or CD8+ T cells sorted from blood, obtained in a trial of the OX40 agonist ivuxolimab. The receptors come from an adult with an advanced solid tumor such as melanoma, head and neck, liver or kidney cancer.

CDR3 region: CSVEGGGYTF. The CDR3 bases are TGCAGCGTTGAGGGGGGAGGCTACACCTTC. The genes are TRBV29-1 and TRBJ1-2; a weak D match, TRBD1 (5 bases). This CDR3 spans 10 amino acids. V lost 3 bases and J lost 8, with 7 bases in between. From germline, CDR1 is SQVTM and CDR2 ANQGSEA.

The chain is built from TRBV11-2 and TRBJ1-5; 9 nucleotides align to TRBD1. V was clipped by 0 bases and J by 2 bases; unmatched bases: 8. The CDR3 contains 18 residues. From germline, CDR1 is SGHAT and CDR2 FQNNGV. As DNA, the CDR3 is TGTGCCAGCAGCTTAGAACTAACAGGGGGCAGGGGCAATCAGCCCCAGCATTTT. The encoded protein is CASSLELTGGRGNQPQHF.

This chain links TRBV7-9 with TRBJ2-1; 8 bases agree with TRBD1. Germline CDR1 SEHNR, CDR2 FQNEAQ (reference sequence). The CDR3 sequence is 17 residues long. V was pared by 6 bases and J by 4 bases, with 14 bases of the junction left unmatched. In DNA, the CDR3 is TGTGCCAGCAGACGCAGTGAGGTACAGGGGGGATACAATGAGCAGTTCTTC. Its protein is CASRRSEVQGGYNEQFF.

The V call is TRBV14, the J call TRBJ2-7; TRBD2 matches at 11 bases. Germline V gives CDR1 SGHDN, CDR2 FVKESK. V trimming: 0 bases; J trimming: 5 bases; junction bases outside the gene matches: 12. CDR3 size: 18 residues. The CDR3 region has the DNA TGTGCCAGCAGCCAAGATTGGAGGATAGCGGGAGGGCCTGACGAGCAGTACTTC. This codes for CASSQDWRIAGGPDEQYF.

V usage is TRBV4-1 and J usage is TRBJ2-3; D not resolved. Germline V lookup: CDR1 MGHRA, CDR2 YSYEKL. V was shortened by 2 bases and J by 2 bases, with 8 bases between the two germline ends. This CDR3 is 14 amino acids long. The CDR3 protein is CASSQNSPTDTQYF. CDR3 bases: TGCGCCAGCAGCCAAAACAGCCCCACAGATACGCAGTATTTT.

The chain couples TRBV7-9 to TRBJ2-1, with D unresolved. The germline V gene has CDR1 SEHNR and CDR2 FQNEAQ (reference sequence). Trimming removed 5 bases from V and 3 bases from J, with 11 bases in between. CDR3 length: 14 residues. The CDR3 spells CASSPDRLYNEQFF. As DNA, the CDR3 is TGTGCCAGCAGCCCAGATAGACTCTACAATGAGCAGTTCTTC.

The V gene is TRBV6-6, the J gene TRBJ2-1, with TRBD2 as a possible D gene (7 bases). The V end was cut by 2 bases, the J end by 5 bases, with 13 bases between. The CDR3 sequence is 15 residues long. Per germline, CDR1 MNHNY and CDR2 SVGAGI (reference sequence). CDR3 sequence reads: CASSYGGGAHNEQFF. The CDR3 coding sequence is TGTGCCAGCAGTTACGGGGGGGGCGCACACAATGAGCAGTTCTTC.

This chain connects TRBV28 to TRBJ2-6, with 7 bases that match TRBD1. The V and J ends lost 8 bases and 4 bases, in that order; junction bases with no gene match: 5. The CDR3 covers 14 residues. From germline, CDR1 is MDHEN and CDR2 SYDVKM. CDR3 nucleotides: TGTGCCAGCGAAGACAGGGCCGGGGCCAACGTCCTGACTTTC. Translating it yields CASEDRAGANVLTF.

This chain links TRBV19 with TRBJ2-7, with 11 bases aligning to TRBD2. Unmatched junction bases numbered 1, after V lost 3 bases and J lost 0 bases. CDR1 and CDR2 (germline): LNHDA, SQIVND (reference sequence). The CDR3 is 15 residues long. The CDR3 is CASSMGLADSYEQYF. The CDR3, as DNA: TGTGCCAGTAGTATGGGACTAGCGGACTCCTACGAGCAGTACTTC.

The chain employs TRBV28 and TRBJ2-3; D perhaps matches TRBD2 (6 bases). Trimming stripped 3 bases from V and 8 bases from J, with 9 bases between. This CDR3 contains 12 residues. Germline V CDR1 and CDR2: MDHEN, SYDVKM. Here the CDR3 reads CASSFQGGTQYF. In DNA form, the CDR3 reads TGTGCCAGCAGTTTTCAGGGAGGTACGCAGTATTTT. Drawing the rest from reference TRBV28 and TRBJ2-3, the complete variable domain is DVKVTQSSRYLVKRTGEKVFLECVQDMDHENMFWYRQDPGLGLRLIYFSYDVKMKEKGDIPEGYSVSREKKERFSLILESASTNQTSMYLCASSFQGGTQYFGPGTRLTVL.

The CDR3 DNA follows: TGTGCCAGCAGCATCGCGGGGAGGAATGGAAACACCATATATTTT. This translates into CASSIAGRNGNTIYF. This sequence joins TRBV11-3 and TRBJ1-3; D ambiguous. This CDR3 is built from 15 residues. Deletions cut 5 bases from V and 3 bases from J, with 14 bases between. Germline V gives CDR1 SGHNT, CDR2 YENEEA.

The rearrangement joins TRBV7-9 to TRBJ1-2; weak D call: TRBD1 (6 bases). Germline CDR1 is SEHNR and CDR2 is FQNEAQ (reference sequence). This CDR3 has 14 amino acids. Trimming left V 2 bases short and J 4 bases short, with 11 bases between. The CDR3 DNA reads as TGTGCCAGCAGCTTAACGGAGGGGGGCTATGGCTACACCTTC. This encodes CASSLTEGGYGYTF.

The chain combines TRBV27 with TRBJ2-7; 8 nucleotides line up with TRBD1. There are 21 residues in the CDR3. Trimming took 5 bases from V and 6 from J; bases not matched to a gene: 30. CDR1 and CDR2 (germline): MNHEY, SMNVEV (reference sequence). The CDR3 protein is CASSPGQDRVQWSLRVGEQYF. DNA for the CDR3: TGTGCCAGCAGTCCCGGACAGGACAGGGTGCAGTGGTCACTACGGGTAGGCGAGCAGTACTTC.